This T cell receptor beta chain stems from a study of identifying expanded T cells in peripheral blood. Overall study findings and caveats: Variance in clone template counts between roughly two-week samples significantly increased with total template count across all healthy donors. Over approximately two and four weeks, about 15 and 18 clones changed, versus approximately 1.2 between replicates.

The germline V gene encodes CDR1 MNHEY and CDR2 SMNVEV (reference sequence). V lost 4 bases, J lost 0 bases, and 7 bases lay in between. This CDR3 contains 14 residues. About this clone itself: The antigen remains undetermined.

Here immunoSEQ multiplex PCR was the method, and the copy in TCRdb shows in-frame clones only, minus some. The sample contains 100,000 to 150,000 clones, roughly 90% of which appear only once. This sequence joins TRBV27 and TRBJ2-1, with D unclear. The sequence derives from a person between 18 and 75 years old in good health. Sequenced sample: blood. CDR3 nucleotide sequence: TGTGCCAGCAGTTCTCCGAGCTCCTACAATGAGCAGTTCTTC. This encodes CASSSPSSYNEQFF.